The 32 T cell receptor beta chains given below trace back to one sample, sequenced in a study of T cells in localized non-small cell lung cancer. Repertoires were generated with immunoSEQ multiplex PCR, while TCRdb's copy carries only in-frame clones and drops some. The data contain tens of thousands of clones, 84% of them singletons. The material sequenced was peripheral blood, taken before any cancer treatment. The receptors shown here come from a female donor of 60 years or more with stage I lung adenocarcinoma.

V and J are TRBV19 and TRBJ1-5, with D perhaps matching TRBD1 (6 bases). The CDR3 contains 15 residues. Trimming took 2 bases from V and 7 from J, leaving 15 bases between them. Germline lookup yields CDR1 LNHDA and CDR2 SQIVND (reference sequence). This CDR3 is CASSIILGADQPQHF. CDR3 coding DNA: TGTGCCAGTAGTATAATCTTGGGGGCGGACCAGCCCCAGCATTTT.

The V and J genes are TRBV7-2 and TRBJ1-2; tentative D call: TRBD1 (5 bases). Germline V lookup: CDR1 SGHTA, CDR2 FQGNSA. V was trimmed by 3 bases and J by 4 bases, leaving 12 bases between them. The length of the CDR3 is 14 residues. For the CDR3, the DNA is TGTGCCAGCAGCTTCGCGGGGGTCCTCTATGGCTACACCTTC. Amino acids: CASSFAGVLYGYTF.

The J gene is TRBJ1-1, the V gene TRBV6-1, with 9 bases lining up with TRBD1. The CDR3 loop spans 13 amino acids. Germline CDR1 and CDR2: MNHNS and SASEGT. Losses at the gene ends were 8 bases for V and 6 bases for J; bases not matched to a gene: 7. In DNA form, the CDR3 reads TGTGCCAGCTGGGACAGGGACGCCGCTGAAGCTTTCTTT. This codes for CASWDRDAAEAFF.

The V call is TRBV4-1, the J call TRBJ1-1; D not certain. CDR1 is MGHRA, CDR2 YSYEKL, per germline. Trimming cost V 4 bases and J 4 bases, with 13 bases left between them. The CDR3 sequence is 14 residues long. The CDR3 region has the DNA TGCGCCAGCAGCCCTGATTTCAGCACCACTGAAGCTTTCTTT. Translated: CASSPDFSTTEAFF.

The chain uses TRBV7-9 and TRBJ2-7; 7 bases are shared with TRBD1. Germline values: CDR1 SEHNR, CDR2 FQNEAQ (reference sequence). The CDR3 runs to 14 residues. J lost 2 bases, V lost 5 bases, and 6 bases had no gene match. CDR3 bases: TGTGCCAGCAGCCTACGGGACAGTGCCTACGAGCAGTACTTC. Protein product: CASSLRDSAYEQYF.

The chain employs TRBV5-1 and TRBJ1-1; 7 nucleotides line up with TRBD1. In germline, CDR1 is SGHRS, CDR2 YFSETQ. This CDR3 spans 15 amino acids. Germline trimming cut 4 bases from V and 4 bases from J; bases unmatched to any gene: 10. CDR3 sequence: CASSVAPGGFTEAFF. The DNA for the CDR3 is TGCGCCAGCAGCGTTGCCCCAGGGGGATTCACTGAAGCTTTCTTT.

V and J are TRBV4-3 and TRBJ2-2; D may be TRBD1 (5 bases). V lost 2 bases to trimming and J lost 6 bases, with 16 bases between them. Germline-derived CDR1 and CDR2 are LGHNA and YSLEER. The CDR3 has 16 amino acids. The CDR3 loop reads CASSQLQGAQAGELFF. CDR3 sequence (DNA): TGCGCCAGCAGCCAATTACAAGGGGCGCAGGCCGGGGAGCTGTTTTTT.

CDR3: CASSQLTLDRAYSNQPQHF. CDR3 bases: TGTGCCAGCAGCCAACTTACCTTGGACAGAGCCTATAGCAATCAGCCCCAGCATTTT. This chain connects TRBV16 to TRBJ1-5; weak D call: TRBD1 (6 bases). The V gene's germline CDR1 is KGHSY and CDR2 FQNENV. Trimming left V 2 bases short and J 0 bases short, with 20 bases between. CDR3 length equals 19 residues.

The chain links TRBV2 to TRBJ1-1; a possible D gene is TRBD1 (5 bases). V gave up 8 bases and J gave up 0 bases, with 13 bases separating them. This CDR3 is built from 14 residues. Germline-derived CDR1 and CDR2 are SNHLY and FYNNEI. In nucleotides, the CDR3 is TGTGCCAGCCTTTGGGACCGAATGAACACTGAAGCTTTCTTT. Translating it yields CASLWDRMNTEAFF.

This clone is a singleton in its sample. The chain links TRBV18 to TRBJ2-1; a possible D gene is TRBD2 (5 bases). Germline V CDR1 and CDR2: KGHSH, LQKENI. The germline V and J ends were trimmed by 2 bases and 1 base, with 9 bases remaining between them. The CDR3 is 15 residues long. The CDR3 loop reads CASSPEGLSYNEQFF. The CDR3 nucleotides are TGTGCCAGCTCACCAGAGGGATTATCCTACAATGAGCAGTTCTTC.

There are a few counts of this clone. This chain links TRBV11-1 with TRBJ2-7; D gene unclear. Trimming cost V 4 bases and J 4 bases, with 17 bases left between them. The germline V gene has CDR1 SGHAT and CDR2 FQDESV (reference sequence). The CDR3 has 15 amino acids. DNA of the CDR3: TGTGCCAGCAGCTCCATCGCCCTTTCAGGATACGAGCAGTACTTC. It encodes CASSSIALSGYEQYF.

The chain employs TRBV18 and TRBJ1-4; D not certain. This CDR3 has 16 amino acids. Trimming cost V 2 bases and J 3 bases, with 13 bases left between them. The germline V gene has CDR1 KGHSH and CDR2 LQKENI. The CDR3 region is CASSPATMAANEKLFF. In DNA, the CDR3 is TGTGCCAGCTCACCAGCGACCATGGCGGCTAATGAAAAACTGTTTTTT. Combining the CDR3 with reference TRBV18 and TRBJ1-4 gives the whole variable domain NAGVMQNPRHLVRRRGQEARLRCSPMKGHSHVYWYRQLPEEGLKFMVYLQKENIIDESGMPKERFSAEFPKEGPSILRIQQVVRGDSAAYFCASSPATMAANEKLFFGSGTQLSVL.

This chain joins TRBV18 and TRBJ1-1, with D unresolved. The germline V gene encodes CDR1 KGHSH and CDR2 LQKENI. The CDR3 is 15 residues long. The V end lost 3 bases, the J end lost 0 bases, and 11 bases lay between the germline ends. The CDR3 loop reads CASSPADGLNTEAFF. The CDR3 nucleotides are TGTGCCAGCTCACCTGCGGACGGATTGAACACTGAAGCTTTCTTT.

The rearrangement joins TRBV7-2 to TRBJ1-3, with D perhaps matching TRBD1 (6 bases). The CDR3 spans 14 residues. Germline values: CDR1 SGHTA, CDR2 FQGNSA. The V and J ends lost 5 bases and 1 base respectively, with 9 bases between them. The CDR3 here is CASSPDRSGNTIYF. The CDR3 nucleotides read TGTGCCAGCAGCCCGGACAGATCTGGAAACACCATATATTTT.

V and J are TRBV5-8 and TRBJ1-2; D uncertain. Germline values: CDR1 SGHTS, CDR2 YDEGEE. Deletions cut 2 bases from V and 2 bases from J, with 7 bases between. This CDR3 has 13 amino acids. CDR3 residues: CASSFSLNYGYTF. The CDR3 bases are TGTGCCAGCAGCTTTAGTCTAAACTATGGCTACACCTTC. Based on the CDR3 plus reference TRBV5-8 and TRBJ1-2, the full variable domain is EAGVTQSPTHLIKTRGQQATLRCSPISGHTSVYWYQQALGLGLQFLLWYDEGEERNRGNFPPRFSGRQFPNYSSELNVNALELEDSALYLCASSFSLNYGYTFGSGTRLTVV.

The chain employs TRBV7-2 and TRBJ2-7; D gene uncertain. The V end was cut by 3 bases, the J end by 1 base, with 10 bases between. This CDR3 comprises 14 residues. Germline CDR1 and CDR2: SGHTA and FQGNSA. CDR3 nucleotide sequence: TGTGCCAGCAGCTTGACAACGGCATCCTACGAGCAGTACTTC. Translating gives CASSLTTASYEQYF.

The CDR3 is CASSVLAGATDTQYF. The DNA for the CDR3 is TGTGCCAGCAGCGTTTTAGCGGGGGCTACAGATACGCAGTATTTT. The rearrangement links TRBV9 to TRBJ2-3, with 9 nucleotides matching TRBD2. Trimming at V came to 2 bases and at J to 3 bases, leaving 4 bases not matched to a gene. The CDR3 spans 15 residues. Germline assignment: CDR1 SGDLS and CDR2 YYNGEE. The full variable domain, rest sourced from reference TRBV9 and TRBJ2-3, is DSGVTQTPKHLITATGQRVTLRCSPRSGDLSVYWYQQSLDQGLQFLIQYYNGEERAKGNILERFSAQQFPDLHSELNLSSLELGDSALYFCASSVLAGATDTQYFGPGTRLTVL.

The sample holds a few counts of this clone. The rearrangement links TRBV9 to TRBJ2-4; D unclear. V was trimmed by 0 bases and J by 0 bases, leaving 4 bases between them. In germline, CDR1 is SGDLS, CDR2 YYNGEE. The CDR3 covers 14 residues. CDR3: CASSVDLAKNIQYF. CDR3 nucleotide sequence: TGTGCCAGCAGCGTAGACTTAGCCAAAAACATTCAGTACTTC.

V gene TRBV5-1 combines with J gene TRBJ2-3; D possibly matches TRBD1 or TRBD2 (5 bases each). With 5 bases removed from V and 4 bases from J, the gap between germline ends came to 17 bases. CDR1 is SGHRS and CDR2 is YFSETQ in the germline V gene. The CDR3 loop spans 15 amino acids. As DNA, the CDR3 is TGCGCCAGCAGGCCTGGGGGTTCTCCGGCAGATACGCAGTATTTT. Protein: CASRPGGSPADTQYF.

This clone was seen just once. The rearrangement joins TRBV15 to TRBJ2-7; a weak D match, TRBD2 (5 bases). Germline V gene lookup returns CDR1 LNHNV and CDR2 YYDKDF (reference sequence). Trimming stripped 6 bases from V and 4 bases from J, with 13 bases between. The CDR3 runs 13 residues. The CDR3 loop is CATSALVQYEQYF. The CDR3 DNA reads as TGTGCCACCAGTGCACTAGTTCAATACGAGCAGTACTTC. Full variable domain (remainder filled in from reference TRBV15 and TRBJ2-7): DAMVIQNPRYQVTQFGKPVTLSCSQTLNHNVMYWYQQKSSQAPKLLFHYYDKDFNNEADTPDNFQSRRPNTSFCFLDIRSPGLGDTAMYLCATSALVQYEQYFGPGTRLTVT.

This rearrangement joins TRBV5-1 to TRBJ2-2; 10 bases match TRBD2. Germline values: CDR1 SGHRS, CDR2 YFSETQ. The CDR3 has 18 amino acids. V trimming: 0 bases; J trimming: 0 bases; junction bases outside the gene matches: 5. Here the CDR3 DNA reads TGCGCCAGCAGCTTGGCCTTAGCGGGGGGCGCGAACACCGGGGAGCTGTTTTTT. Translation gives CASSLALAGGANTGELFF.

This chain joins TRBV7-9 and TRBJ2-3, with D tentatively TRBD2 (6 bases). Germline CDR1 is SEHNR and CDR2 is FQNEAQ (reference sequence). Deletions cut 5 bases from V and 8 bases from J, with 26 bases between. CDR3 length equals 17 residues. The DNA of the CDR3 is TGTGCCAGCAGCCCCCGGGGGACCCCGCCGTTTGGCTTTACGCAGTATTTT. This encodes CASSPRGTPPFGFTQYF.

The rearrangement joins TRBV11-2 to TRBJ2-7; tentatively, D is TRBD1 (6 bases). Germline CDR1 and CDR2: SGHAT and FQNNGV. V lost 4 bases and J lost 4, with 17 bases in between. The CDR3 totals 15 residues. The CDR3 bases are TGTGCCAGCAGCTCGCTCACAGGGAAACGGTACGAGCAGTACTTC. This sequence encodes CASSSLTGKRYEQYF.

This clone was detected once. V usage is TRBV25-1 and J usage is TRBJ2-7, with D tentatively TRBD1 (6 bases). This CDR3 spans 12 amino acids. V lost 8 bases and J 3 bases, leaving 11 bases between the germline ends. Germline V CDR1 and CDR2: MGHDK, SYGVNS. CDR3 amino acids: CASRSDSYEQYF. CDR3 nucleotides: TGTGCCAGCCGCTCGGACAGCTACGAGCAGTACTTC.

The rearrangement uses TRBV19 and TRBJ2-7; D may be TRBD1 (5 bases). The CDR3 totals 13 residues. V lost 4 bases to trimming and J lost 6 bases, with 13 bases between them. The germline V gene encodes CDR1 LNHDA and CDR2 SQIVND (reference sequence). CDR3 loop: CASSNRQGSEQYF. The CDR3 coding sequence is TGTGCCAGTAGTAACCGCCAGGGTAGCGAGCAGTACTTC.

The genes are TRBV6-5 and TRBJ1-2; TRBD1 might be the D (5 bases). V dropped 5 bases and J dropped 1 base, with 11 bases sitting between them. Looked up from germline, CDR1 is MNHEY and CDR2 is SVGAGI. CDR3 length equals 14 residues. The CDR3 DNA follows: TGTGCCAGCAGTGAAATGACAGTTAACTATGGCTACACCTTC. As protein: CASSEMTVNYGYTF.

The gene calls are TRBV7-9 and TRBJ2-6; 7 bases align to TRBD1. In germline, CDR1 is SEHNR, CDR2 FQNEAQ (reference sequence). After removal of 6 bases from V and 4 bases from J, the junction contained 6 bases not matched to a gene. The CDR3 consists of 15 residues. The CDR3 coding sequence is TGTGCCAGCAGTCCTACAGGGGCCGGGGCCAACGTCCTGACTTTC. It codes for CASSPTGAGANVLTF.

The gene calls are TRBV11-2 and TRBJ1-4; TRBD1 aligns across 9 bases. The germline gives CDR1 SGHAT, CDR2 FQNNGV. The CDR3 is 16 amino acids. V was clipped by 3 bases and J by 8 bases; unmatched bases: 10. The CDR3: CASSFEPGQGLEKLFF. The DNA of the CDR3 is TGTGCCAGCAGCTTCGAACCGGGACAGGGTTTAGAAAAACTGTTTTTT.

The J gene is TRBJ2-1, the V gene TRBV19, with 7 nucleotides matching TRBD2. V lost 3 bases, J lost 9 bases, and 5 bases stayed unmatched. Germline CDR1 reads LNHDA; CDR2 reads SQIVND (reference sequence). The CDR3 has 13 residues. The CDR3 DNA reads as TGTGCCAGTAGTATGAGGGAGGGGAGTGAGCAGTTCTTC. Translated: CASSMREGSEQFF.

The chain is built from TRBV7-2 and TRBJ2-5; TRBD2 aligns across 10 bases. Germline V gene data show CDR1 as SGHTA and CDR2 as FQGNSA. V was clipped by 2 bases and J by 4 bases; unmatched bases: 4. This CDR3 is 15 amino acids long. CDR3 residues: CASSLLAGVGETQYF. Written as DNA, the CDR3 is TGTGCCAGCAGCTTACTAGCGGGAGTTGGAGAGACCCAGTACTTC.

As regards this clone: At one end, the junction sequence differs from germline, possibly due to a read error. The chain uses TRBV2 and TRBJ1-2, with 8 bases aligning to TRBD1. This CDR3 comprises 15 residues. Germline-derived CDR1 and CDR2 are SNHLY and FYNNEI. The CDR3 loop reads CASREGQGGDSGYTF. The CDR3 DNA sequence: TGTGCCAGCAGGGAAGGACAGGGCGGTGACTCTGGCTACACCTTC.

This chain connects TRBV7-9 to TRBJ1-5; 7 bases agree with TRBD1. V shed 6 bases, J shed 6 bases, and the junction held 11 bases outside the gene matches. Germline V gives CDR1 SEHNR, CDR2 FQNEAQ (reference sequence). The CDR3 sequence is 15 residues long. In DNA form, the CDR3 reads TGTGCCAGCAGTCATACAGGGGATCTGGGTCAGCCCCAGCATTTT. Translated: CASSHTGDLGQPQHF.